The source of this TCR beta chain is a study of blood T cell repertoires in COVID-19. Study background: PBMCs, B-cell-depleted T cells, or T cells provided the cDNA or gDNA that made up the material.

As processed by the authors: It was from reference gene primer amplification that nucleated cell counts were estimated. The table came from immunoSEQ multiplex PCR; TCRdb's copy has only in-frame clones and leaves some out. The DNA was the basis for D and trimming; V, J and clone size are from that table. The repertoire holds over 100,000 clones, with roughly 85% as singletons. This sequence was found in a woman in her sixties or seventies with acute or convalescent COVID-19. The sample comprised peripheral blood.

As DNA, the CDR3 is TGCGCCAGCAGCCGAGAGGACAGGGGGCTTTTATCTGAAGCTTTCTTT. Protein sequence: CASSREDRGLLSEAFF. The chain is built from TRBV4-1 and TRBJ1-1; 11 bases agree with TRBD1. J was trimmed by 6 bases and V by 4 bases; bases with no gene match: 10. The germline gives CDR1 MGHRA, CDR2 YSYEKL. The CDR3 consists of 16 residues.